These 14 T cell receptor beta chains originate from one sample sequenced in a study of identical twins. TCRdb reprocessed the 5' RACE reads via MiXCR and lists one record per CDR3 protein. The table shows 540,000 or so distinct CDR3 sequences, with around 20% occurring only once. The same data also went into a second study, on yellow fever vaccine responses in identical twins.

Specimen: CD4+ T cells sorted from blood. The receptors were sampled from a woman aged 18-29 years in good health.

Concerning this clonotype itself: An end of the junction differs from the germline gene, which may be a read error. The chain combines TRBV6-1 with TRBJ2-1; 9 bases map to TRBD2. The CDR3 totals 16 residues. Germline values: CDR1 MNHNS, CDR2 SASEGT. The CDR3 DNA is TGTGCCAGCAGCGAAGAGGGGGGAGCGGGAGGCTATGAGCAGTTCTTC. As protein: CASSEEGGAGGYEQFF.

This clonotype was seen only a few times. CDR3 DNA sequence: TGTGCCATCACGTGGGGGGGGACAGGGCGCACTGAAGCTTTCTTT. This sequence encodes CAITWGGTGRTEAFF. This sequence joins TRBV10-3 and TRBJ1-1; 9 positions match TRBD1. Germline V lookup: CDR1 ENHRY, CDR2 SYGVKD. The CDR3 totals 15 residues. V lost 7 bases, J lost 4 bases, and 10 bases stayed unmatched.

A word on this clonotype: One end of the junction does not line up with germline, which may come from a read error. J is TRBJ2-3 and V is TRBV7-2, with 8 bases aligning to TRBD1. Looked up from germline, CDR1 is SGHTA and CDR2 is FQGNSA. There are 16 residues in the CDR3. DNA for the CDR3: TGTGCCAGCACCTTACAAGACAGGGGAAGCACAGATACGCAGTATTTT. Residues: CASTLQDRGSTDTQYF.

The rearrangement uses TRBV5-1 and TRBJ2-1; TRBD2 matches 9 bases. Unmatched junction bases numbered 5, after V lost 4 bases and J lost 6 bases. Germline V gene sequence: CDR1 SGHRS, CDR2 YFSETQ. This CDR3 is 14 amino acids long. CDR3 bases: TGCGCCAGCAGCCCGGCGGGGGGGCCCAATGAGCAGTTCTTC. This encodes CASSPAGGPNEQFF. The full variable domain, with the rest looked up from reference TRBV5-1 and TRBJ2-1, is KAGVTQTPRYLIKTRGQQVTLSCSPISGHRSVSWYQQTPGQGLQFLFEYFSETQRNKGNFPGRFSGRQFSNSRSEMNVSTLELGDSALYLCASSPAGGPNEQFFGPGTRLTVL.

As DNA, the CDR3 is TGTGCCAGTGCCTGGGACAGGGGGCTTTCGAACTATGGCTACACCTTC. Its protein is CASAWDRGLSNYGYTF. The chain uses TRBV6-1 and TRBJ1-2; 12 nucleotides align to TRBD1. The CDR3 totals 16 residues. V lost 9 bases to trimming and J lost 2 bases; unmatched junction nucleotides: 10. The V gene's germline CDR1 is MNHNS and CDR2 SASEGT.

This clonotype has a handful of counts. The chain joins TRBV5-1 to TRBJ2-5; D possibly matches TRBD1 or TRBD2 (5 bases each). The V end was cut by 5 bases, the J end by 2 bases, with 10 bases between. Germline CDR1 is SGHRS and CDR2 is YFSETQ. The CDR3 loop spans 13 amino acids. The CDR3 protein is CASRVGEQETQYF. For the CDR3, the DNA is TGCGCCAGCAGAGTGGGGGAACAAGAGACCCAGTACTTC.

This clonotype came up a few times. This chain uses TRBV29-1 with TRBJ1-2; the match to TRBD1 covers 8 bases. V lost 6 bases to trimming and J lost 6 bases; unmatched junction nucleotides: 6. Germline assignment: CDR1 SQVTM and CDR2 ANQGSEA. The length of the CDR3 is 12 residues. CDR3 residues: CSVGQGRHGYTF. The CDR3 bases are TGCAGCGTAGGACAGGGTCGTCATGGCTACACCTTC.

This clonotype was detected only a few times. The rearrangement joins TRBV12-3 or TRBV12-4 to TRBJ2-2; D may be TRBD1 or TRBD2 (7 bases each). There are 16 residues in the CDR3. The V end lost 7 bases, the J end lost 4 bases, and 19 bases lay between the germline ends. The CDR3 reads CASNQGGLAGTGELFF. Written as DNA, the CDR3 is TGTGCCAGCAACCAAGGGGGCTTAGCGGGCACCGGGGAGCTGTTTTTT.

The gene calls are TRBV11-2 and TRBJ2-5; TRBD2 aligns across 7 bases. CDR1 SGHAT and CDR2 FQNNGV come from the germline V gene. J was trimmed by 3 bases and V by 5 bases; bases with no gene match: 9. This CDR3 comprises 15 residues. The DNA for the CDR3 is TGTGCCAGCAGCACCTTGAGGGCGGGAGAAGAGACCCAGTACTTC. It yields the protein CASSTLRAGEETQYF.

V is TRBV10-3 and J is TRBJ2-5; TRBD2 matches 8 bases. V gave up 7 bases and J gave up 1 base; unmatched junction bases: 8. The germline V gene has CDR1 ENHRY and CDR2 SYGVKD. The CDR3 loop spans 15 amino acids. The CDR3 region is CAINPGGATQETQYF. The CDR3 region has the DNA TGTGCCATCAACCCGGGGGGGGCGACCCAAGAGACCCAGTACTTC.

This clonotype was found a few times. This chain joins TRBV12-3 or TRBV12-4 and TRBJ2-2; D is possibly TRBD1 (5 bases). The CDR3 is made up of 14 amino acids. V gave up 6 bases and J gave up 1 base, with 9 bases separating them. The CDR3, as DNA: TGTGCCAGCAGCCGACAGAAGAACACCGGGGAGCTGTTTTTT. As protein: CASSRQKNTGELFF.

This sequence joins TRBV2 and TRBJ2-7, with D perhaps given as TRBD1 or TRBD2 (5 bases each). Trimming took off 3 bases at V and 6 bases at J, with 18 bases between the two ends. There are 15 residues in the CDR3. Germline V lookup: CDR1 SNHLY, CDR2 FYNNEI. CDR3 sequence: CASSEVTGSRGEQYV. The CDR3 nucleotides are TGTGCCAGCAGTGAGGTAACAGGCTCTCGGGGCGAGCAGTACGTC.

This clonotype appeared a single time. The V call is TRBV15, the J call TRBJ2-5; TRBD2 matches 11 bases. V lost 3 bases to trimming and J lost 2 bases; unmatched junction nucleotides: 5. The germline CDR1 and CDR2 sequences are LNHNV and YYDKDF (reference sequence). CDR3 size: 16 residues. The CDR3 sequence: CATSRLGLAVQETQYF. CDR3 sequence (DNA): TGTGCCACCAGCAGGCTGGGACTAGCGGTTCAAGAGACCCAGTACTTC.

This clonotype was found a few times. The chain links TRBV7-9 to TRBJ2-1; 7 positions agree with TRBD1. The CDR3 loop spans 16 amino acids. Trimming at V came to 5 bases and at J to 3 bases, leaving 10 bases not matched to a gene. Germline V gene sequence: CDR1 SEHNR, CDR2 FQNEAQ (reference sequence). The CDR3 DNA is TGTGCCAGCAGCCCCGACAGGGTTTTAGTCTACAATGAGCAGTTCTTC. Translation: CASSPDRVLVYNEQFF.